The present T cell receptor beta chain was sequenced within a study of T cells in localized non-small cell lung cancer (dated by TCRdb to 2018 to 2021). Some background on the complete study: Comparing tumors with uninvolved tumor-adjacent lungs, the study looked at the T cell repertoires of over 200 patients with early-stage NSCLC. All 240 or so NSCLC patients in the cohort were treatment-naive and had localized lung tumors that were resected. The mean age of the NSCLC patients was just over 65 years, with about 130 men and about a hundred women. Study-wide findings and limitations: Because the study design was exploratory, TCR variables were selected using unadjusted p-values without false-discovery rate correction. Uninvolved tumor-adjacent lung showed the highest T cell clonality, higher than tumor, which suggests more focused antigenic responses in the uninvolved tumor-adjacent lung. Of the top 100 tumor clones, a median of 57 were detected in paired uninvolved adjacent lung; 28 were also among that lung's top 100. Longer overall survival was associated with higher T cell density in blood, whereas shorter survival was associated with higher clonality in adjacent lung. Because multi-region tumor sequencing was not done, intratumor heterogeneity could not be ruled out.

Points on this clone: Its binding antigen is unknown. No much larger clone is present one base from it, and per-base qualities are unavailable.

At diagnosis, peripheral blood, uninvolved tumor-adjacent lung and tumor were collected and were preserved as a mix of fresh-frozen and FFPE material. For TCR repertoire profiling, blood samples were analyzed in the form of peripheral blood mononuclear cells. The immunoSEQ Assay was used to sequence TCR beta CDR3 regions from DNA. The authors' analysis ran thus. T cell density was computed as TCR beta template counts normalized to usable DNA estimated by amplifying housekeeping genes. The preseqR package was used to estimate richness by extrapolating to 400,000 templates for PBMC samples and to 120,000 templates for tissue samples. Clonality was taken to be one minus Pielou's evenness. Tissue-enriched TCRs were identified through differential abundance testing performed on productive amino-acid clonotypes, with a minimum total count of 5 and an alpha of 0.1. The Jaccard Index and the Morisita Overlap Index were used to quantify repertoire overlap between compartments. GLIPH clustered TCR beta CDR3s with public tetramer-defined viral CDR3s; viral motifs required at least three viral sequences plus V-gene enrichment. The table comes from immuneACCESS by way of TCRdb, which keeps in-frame sequences with V and J called. Part of the clones is missing from these tables; in studies checked, under half for an unresolved V gene and the rest for unknown reasons. V and J calls and clone size are copied from that table; D and trimming were computed from the DNA. This sample holds 20,000 to 25,000 clones; approximately 84% were observed only once. About 2.4% of the sample is in the top ten clones.

CDR1 and CDR2 are drawn from the germline V gene: KGHSH, LQKENI. The CDR3 sequence holds 16 residues, the cysteine and phenylalanine included. The kept DNA is CDR3 alone, 48 bases in frame from the first base. V is shortened by 3 bases, J by 0 bases, and the region joining them spans 12 bases. Here the chain combines TRBV18 and TRBJ1-3; possibly the D gene is TRBD1, per 5 matching bases. Specimen: peripheral blood, collected before any cancer treatment. This TCR was recovered from a man between 40 and 69 years old with stage I lung adenocarcinoma. This receptor carries the CDR3 CASSPQTVDSGNTIYF. Here is the DNA: TGTGCCAGCTCACCCCAGACAGTAGACTCTGGAAACACCATATATTTT.